This paragraph covers one TCR beta chain sequence. Its target is not known. Timing groups of about 4 and about 12 weeks for second doses were pooled. This specimen belongs to a study of T cell responses to AZD1222 COVID-19 vaccine. Findings and caveats of the study: Spike was spanned by vaccine-associated CD4 TCRs, which were dominant at 160-218 and 743-854. The donors showed a predominance of white British ancestry and of females, with possible underestimation of clonal diversity. Reportedly, close to half of spike-specific TCRs are directed against unmutated variant regions.

The method was immunoSEQ multiplex PCR; TCRdb's version includes in-frame clones alone and lacks a portion of them. The sample holds roughly 56,000 clones, around 82% seen once. This specimen consisted of peripheral blood, obtained 28 days after the second AZD1222 dose. This receptor was identified in an adult who received the AZD1222 COVID-19 vaccine.

CDR3 coding DNA: TGTGCCAGCAAGAACCAGGGGGGCGGCTATGGCTACACCTTC. Amino acid sequence: CASKNQGGGYGYTF. The rearrangement links TRBV7-9 to TRBJ1-2; 7 bases are a match to TRBD1. The CDR3 spans 14 residues. Germline CDR1 and CDR2: SEHNR and FQNEAQ (reference sequence). V lost 7 bases, J lost 4 bases, and 9 bases stayed unmatched.